This entry lists 8 T cell receptor beta chains sequenced from one sample in a study of CD8 T cells in ankylosing spondylitis. TCRdb recomputed calls from the 5' RACE reads with MiXCR, one row per CDR3 protein. The sample comprises fewer than 400,000 distinct CDR3 sequences, approximately 14% of which are singletons, and 0.9% to 1.2% rests with the top ten. The sample consisted of blood, either unsorted or a sorted T cell fraction (not recorded which). Receptors were obtained from a male donor with ankylosing spondylitis or in good health (not recorded which).

This rearrangement joins TRBV9 to TRBJ2-1; D uncertain. V was cut by 0 bases and J by 1 base, with 14 bases left in between. Germline V CDR1 and CDR2: SGDLS, YYNGEE. The CDR3 loop spans 17 amino acids. CDR3: CASSVGKKSGSYNEQFF. CDR3 DNA sequence: TGTGCCAGCAGCGTAGGTAAAAAGTCTGGGTCCTACAATGAGCAGTTCTTC.

The chain is built from TRBV5-1 and TRBJ2-7; the D is unclear. The CDR3 extends over 14 amino acids. CDR1 is SGHRS and CDR2 is YFSETQ in the germline V gene. Trimming took off 0 bases at V and 5 bases at J, with 12 bases between the two ends. The CDR3 coding sequence is TGCGCCAGCAGCTTGGCCACTAAAAGCCACGAGCAGTACTTC. Protein sequence: CASSLATKSHEQYF.

This clonotype has more than one count but fewer than ten. The chain uses TRBV2 and TRBJ2-2; TRBD2 is a possible D gene (5 bases). The germline V gene encodes CDR1 SNHLY and CDR2 FYNNEI. Trimming left V 1 base short and J 3 bases short, with 12 bases between. CDR3 length: 16 residues. The CDR3 DNA is TGTGCCAGCAGTGAAGTACGGACTGGCTACACCGGGGAGCTGTTTTTT. Residues: CASSEVRTGYTGELFF.

This clonotype was observed a handful of times. This chain joins TRBV6-5 and TRBJ2-5; TRBD1 matches 8 bases. The CDR3 loop spans 13 amino acids. The J segment lost 5 bases and the V segment lost 4 bases, leaving 3 bases of the junction unmatched. CDR1 MNHEY and CDR2 SVGAGI come from the germline V gene. This chain's CDR3 is CASSSGGRETQYF. CDR3 nucleotides: TGTGCCAGCAGTTCAGGGGGCCGGGAGACCCAGTACTTC.

In this sample, this clonotype turned up many times. This sequence joins TRBV12-3 or TRBV12-4 and TRBJ2-2; TRBD2 matches 9 bases. The CDR3 runs 16 residues. V dropped 1 base and J dropped 3; count of bases not matched to a gene: 3. DNA for the CDR3: TGTGCCAGCAGTTTAGTAGCGGGAGATCACACCGGGGAGCTGTTTTTT. This sequence encodes CASSLVAGDHTGELFF.

This clonotype was observed a handful of times. J is TRBJ1-4 and V is TRBV11-2; no clear D. The CDR3 has 11 residues. Per germline, CDR1 SGHAT and CDR2 FQNNGV. V was shortened by 1 base and J by 11 bases, with 5 bases between the two germline ends. This CDR3 is CASSLAGKLFF. Written as DNA, the CDR3 is TGTGCCAGCAGCTTAGCCGGGAAACTGTTTTTT.

This clonotype was detected only a few times. Mismatch with germline at one junction end may stem from a read error. V is TRBV5-1 and J is TRBJ2-5; D might be TRBD2 (6 bases). CDR1 is SGHRS and CDR2 is YFSETQ in the germline V gene. The CDR3 has 13 residues. The CDR3 sequence is CASSSGLQETQYF. As DNA, the CDR3 is TGTGCCAGCAGCTCGGGACTCCAAGAGACCCAGTACTTC.

The V gene is TRBV4-2, the J gene TRBJ1-1; D gene unclear. The germline V and J ends were trimmed by 0 bases and 11 bases, with 10 bases remaining between them. Germline CDR1 and CDR2: LGHNA and YNFKEQ. The length of the CDR3 is 12 residues. In DNA form, the CDR3 reads TGTGCCAGCAGCCAAGATAGGACCCAGGCTTTCTTT. This codes for CASSQDRTQAFF.